This T cell receptor (beta chain) was captured in a study of T cell responses to AZD1222 COVID-19 vaccine. Second doses were pooled across both intervals (about 4 or about 12 weeks). The table came from immunoSEQ multiplex PCR; TCRdb's copy has only in-frame clones and leaves some out. The table lists 65,000 to 100,000 clones, approximately 90% of them singletons. The CDR3 runs 12 residues. Per the germline V gene, CDR1 is SEHNR and CDR2 is FQNEAQ (reference sequence). V dropped 5 bases and J dropped 15 bases, with 14 bases sitting between them. The study, taken as a whole, reports: Unmutated variant regions reportedly attract nearly half of all spike-specific TCRs. Recipients of AZD1222 seropositive at baseline numbered only five or six. Scientists sampled the repertoires only once the peak T cell response had passed.

A word on this clone: Antigen unknown.

This TCR derives from an adult who received the AZD1222 COVID-19 vaccine. The chain combines TRBV7-9 with TRBJ1-6, with a tentative D call TRBD1 (6 bases). Here the sequenced sample was peripheral blood, taken 28 days after the second AZD1222 dose. CDR3 in amino acids: CASSQVGALLHF. The DNA for the CDR3 is TGTGCCAGCAGCCAAGTGGGGGCCCTCCTCCACTTT.